The T cell receptor beta chain described here comes from a study of T cells in Graves' hyperthyroidism and ophthalmopathy. Deletions cut 4 bases from V and 6 bases from J, with 10 bases between. CDR3 length: 11 amino acids. Germline CDR1 SQVTM, CDR2 ANQGSEA. Diagnosis rested on symptoms, serum thyroxine and TRAb, thyroid ultrasound, and orbital computed tomography. It was around 11 ml of fresh peripheral blood that supplied the PBMCs. Study outcomes and limitations: Most clonotypes expanded in the thyroid (above 0.001) were also present in blood. Stable hyperthyroidism was separated from ophthalmopathy by a model based on 13 V-J features.

There are a few counts of this clonotype. Its antigen is still unknown. Researchers took RNA transcripts and amplified the TCR beta CDR3 regions from them. The study used the HTBI primer set for a first-round RT-PCR of the TCR CDR3. One entry per CDR3 protein, called by TCRdb with MiXCR from the multiplex PCR reads. Of approximately 420,000 distinct CDR3 sequences detected, around 15% appear once; the ten largest clones hold 4% to 6.5%. This clonotype was sampled from a woman under 30 with Graves' hyperthyroidism. Sequenced material: blood. The chain has TRBV29-1 and TRBJ2-7; a possible D gene is TRBD1 (5 bases). CDR3 sequence (DNA): TGCAGCGTTGGCAGGGCTGCCGAGCAGTACTTC. Its protein product is CSVGRAAEQYF.